This is a list of T cell receptor beta chains from one sample in a study of blood T cell repertoires in COVID-19. Profiling relied on immunoSEQ multiplex PCR, and the TCRdb table lists in-frame clones only, not all of them. Of some 300,000 clones listed, 90% are singletons. Sequencing used peripheral blood. These receptor sequences come from a woman aged 40 to 55 with COVID-19, enrolled during active disease. Each CDR3 is given with its conserved first and last residue. D genes are given only for firm matches. A row's size may be missing; if present it is once, few, many or a size class.

cdr3_aa cdr3_nt clone_size j_call d_call v_call
CASSSTEIRETQYF TGTGCCAGCAGTTCCACAGAAATTAGGGAGACCCAGTACTTC - TRBJ2-5 - TRBV6-5
CASSPLGDANYEQFF TGTGCCAGCTCACCACTAGGGGATGCTAATTATGAGCAGTTCTTC - TRBJ2-1 - TRBV18
CASSGLDRGNTEAFF TGTGCCAGCAGCGGATTGGACAGGGGGAACACTGAAGCTTTCTTT - TRBJ1-1 TRBD1 TRBV9
CASSSTGGSVTQYF TGTGCCAGCAGCTCTACAGGGGGTTCGGTGACCCAGTACTTC - TRBJ2-5 TRBD1 TRBV5-4
CASSRGTGGVLATQYF TGCGCCAGCAGCCGAGGGACAGGGGGCGTCTTGGCGACCCAGTACTTC - TRBJ2-5 TRBD1 TRBV5-1
CASSLSANEKLFF TGTGCCAGCAGCTTGAGCGCTAATGAAAAACTGTTTTTT - TRBJ1-4 - TRBV5-5
CASSPYRRDEKLFF TGTGCCAGCAGTCCCTACCGGAGGGACGAAAAACTGTTTTTT - TRBJ1-4 - TRBV28
CASSTDSDGTGELFF TGTGCCAGCAGCACGGACTCCGACGGCACCGGGGAGCTGTTTTTT - TRBJ2-2 - TRBV28
CASSDPDYQQGDYGYTF TGTGCCAGCAGTGATCCAGACTATCAGCAGGGGGACTATGGCTACACCTTC once TRBJ1-2 TRBD1 TRBV25-1
CASSYPPLPRGSNQPQHF TGTGCCAGCAGTTATCCCCCTCTCCCAAGGGGGAGCAATCAGCCCCAGCATTTT - TRBJ1-5 - TRBV27
CASSWAGVGYGYTF TGTGCCAGCAGTTGGGCAGGGGTTGGCTATGGCTACACCTTC - TRBJ1-2 - TRBV27
CASSPASSGIYEQYF TGTGCCAGCAGCCCCGCGTCAAGCGGGATCTACGAGCAGTACTTC - TRBJ2-7 TRBD2 TRBV9
CASSRVGSSDTEAFF TGTGCCAGCAGCCGGGTAGGAAGTTCGGACACTGAAGCTTTCTTT - TRBJ1-1 - TRBV7-2
CARGGRGLGTEAFF TGTGCCCGGGGGGGGAGGGGCCTCGGCACTGAAGCTTTCTTT - TRBJ1-1 - TRBV2
CASSLGGAVSYEQYF TGTGCCAGCAGCTTGGGTGGGGCCGTCTCCTACGAGCAGTACTTC - TRBJ2-7 - TRBV5-8
CASSPRFRGEAFF TGTGCCAGCTCACCACGGTTCAGGGGTGAAGCTTTCTTT - TRBJ1-1 - TRBV18
CASSTGGTGPYEQYF TGTGCCAGTAGTACGGGCGGGACGGGCCCCTACGAGCAGTACTTC - TRBJ2-7 - TRBV19
CASSPRLTGELFF TGTGCCAGCAGCCCACGGTTGACCGGGGAGCTGTTTTTT - TRBJ2-2 - TRBV7-3
CASSYLGQGNTGELFF TGCGCCAGCAGCTACTTGGGACAGGGGAACACCGGGGAGCTGTTTTTT - TRBJ2-2 TRBD1 TRBV5-1
CSVVGESSYNEQFF TGCAGCGTTGTTGGGGAGAGCTCCTACAATGAGCAGTTCTTC - TRBJ2-1 - TRBV29-1
CASSYAPTVNYGYTF TGTGCCAGCAGTTACGCTCCTACGGTGAACTATGGCTACACCTTC - TRBJ1-2 - TRBV6-5
CASSPRQARLNTGELFF TGTGCCAGCTCACCGCGACAGGCCCGACTGAACACCGGGGAGCTGTTTTTT - TRBJ2-2 - TRBV18
CASSQGANDEKLFF TGTGCCAGCAGCCAGGGGGCGAATGATGAAAAACTGTTTTTT - TRBJ1-4 TRBD1 TRBV6-5
CASKPPGGSYNSPLHF TGTGCCAGTAAACCCCCAGGGGGGTCCTATAATTCACCCCTCCACTTT few TRBJ1-6 TRBD1 TRBV19
CASSPHGAIMNTEAFF TGTGCCAGCAGCCCCCATGGGGCAATCATGAACACTGAAGCTTTCTTT - TRBJ1-1 - TRBV9
CAGQDRWGNIQYF TGTGCAGGACAGGATCGATGGGGAAACATTCAGTACTTC - TRBJ2-4 TRBD1 TRBV28
CASSRLAGGGNEQFF TGTGCCAGCAGCCGACTAGCGGGAGGGGGCAATGAGCAGTTCTTC - TRBJ2-1 TRBD2 TRBV14
CASRVGDRGSGYTF TGTGCCAGTAGAGTGGGGGACAGGGGCAGTGGCTACACCTTC - TRBJ1-2 TRBD1 TRBV28
CASSQGNQPQHF TGTGCCAGCAGTCAGGGGAATCAGCCCCAGCATTTT - TRBJ1-5 - TRBV27
CASRSRVPYEQYF TGCGCCAGCAGGTCCCGGGTCCCCTACGAGCAGTACTTC - TRBJ2-7 - TRBV5-1
CSVEKQANTGELFF TGCAGCGTTGAAAAACAGGCGAACACCGGGGAGCTGTTTTTT - TRBJ2-2 - TRBV29-1
CASSQYSQQFF TGTGCCAGCAGCCAATATTCCCAGCAGTTCTTC - TRBJ2-1 - TRBV3-1/TRBV3-2
CASSYREFTGELFF TGTGCCAGCAGTTACCGGGAATTCACCGGGGAGCTGTTTTTT - TRBJ2-2 - TRBV6-5
CASSYRGDEQFF TGTGCCAGCAGTTACAGGGGCGATGAGCAGTTCTTC - TRBJ2-1 - TRBV6-6
CASSVGTINEQFF TGTGCCAGCAGCGTAGGGACAATTAATGAGCAGTTCTTC - TRBJ2-1 - TRBV9
CASSFHQLAGFPNEQFF TGTGCCAGCAGTTTCCACCAACTAGCGGGATTCCCCAATGAGCAGTTCTTC - TRBJ2-1 TRBD2 TRBV27
CASTPGQGGFGGYTF TGTGCCAGCACCCCCGGCCAGGGGGGTTTTGGCGGCTACACCTTC - TRBJ1-2 TRBD1 TRBV6-5
CASSPRWGREAFF TGTGCCAGCAGCCCCCGGTGGGGGCGGGAAGCTTTCTTT - TRBJ1-1 - TRBV7-8
CASSPPGQGRYEQYF TGTGCCAGCTCACCACCTGGGCAGGGGCGCTACGAGCAGTACTTC - TRBJ2-7 - TRBV18
CASSPSGGYNEQFF TGTGCCAGCTCACCTTCTGGGGGGTACAATGAGCAGTTCTTC once TRBJ2-1 - TRBV18
CASSSSFGNQPQHF TGTGCCAGCAGTTCCTCCTTTGGCAATCAGCCCCAGCATTTT few TRBJ1-5 - TRBV27
CASSQLSRQGFYEQYF TGCGCCAGCAGCCAACTTTCTAGACAGGGTTTCTACGAGCAGTACTTC - TRBJ2-7 TRBD1 TRBV4-1